The present entry profiles one T cell receptor beta chain with its context. Its antigen is not identified. Its ends do not fully match the called genes, so a read error is possible. The assay was immunoSEQ multiplex PCR, and TCRdb's table has in-frame clones only and misses some. The sample holds fewer than 95,000 clones, 85% seen once. The data are from a study of OX40 agonist ivuxolimab in advanced cancers. The CDR3 is 14 residues long. Germline-derived CDR1 and CDR2 are SGHTA and FQGNSA. Study-level results: At 0.1 to 3.0 mg/kg and by week 6, CD4+ and CD8+ T cells in the blood had expanded clonally.

This chain connects TRBV7-2 to TRBJ1-5; the D is unclear. The sample consisted of CD4+ or CD8+ T cells sorted from blood, taken in a trial of the OX40 agonist ivuxolimab. The receptor was isolated from an adult with an advanced solid tumor such as melanoma, head and neck, liver or kidney cancer. Written as DNA, the CDR3 is TGTGCCAGCACCTTACCTTATAGCAATCAGCCCCAGCATTTT. As protein: CASTLPYSNQPQHF.